A single sample is the source of the 20 T cell receptor beta chains below, sequenced in a study of blood T cell repertoires in COVID-19. Sequenced by immunoSEQ multiplex PCR; TCRdb stores in-frame clones only, minus some. In the table there are about 46,000 clones, 85% to 90% of which are singletons. The sample consisted of peripheral blood. These receptors came from a man aged 45 to 65 with active COVID-19.

The CDR3 coding sequence is TGCGCCAGCAGCCAAGCCGGGACAGGGAGCTCCTACAATGAGCAGTTCTTC. Translated: CASSQAGTGSSYNEQFF. The chain joins TRBV4-1 to TRBJ2-1; 9 bases line up with TRBD1. V was clipped by 1 base and J by 0 bases; unmatched bases: 4. The CDR3 is 17 residues long. The germline CDR1 and CDR2 sequences are MGHRA and YSYEKL.

The chain has TRBV5-6 and TRBJ2-7; 10 positions agree with TRBD2. The V and J ends lost 5 bases and 6 bases, in that order; junction bases with no gene match: 8. Germline V gene lookup returns CDR1 SGHDT and CDR2 YYEEEE. The CDR3 sequence is 14 residues long. The CDR3 DNA reads TGTGCCAGCAGGACAAGCGGGAGGGCCCTCGAGCAGTACTTC. Its translation is CASRTSGRALEQYF.

The J gene is TRBJ1-1, the V gene TRBV2; TRBD1 aligns across 9 bases. Germline V gene sequence: CDR1 SNHLY, CDR2 FYNNEI. This CDR3 has 14 amino acids. J gave up 1 base and V 4 bases, and 1 base lay outside the gene matches. The CDR3 nucleotides are TGTGCCAGCAGTGGGGACAGGGCGAACACTGAAGCTTTCTTT. Protein product: CASSGDRANTEAFF.

The V gene is TRBV4-1, the J gene TRBJ2-1; 8 bases align to TRBD2. After removal of 3 bases from V and 5 bases from J, the junction contained 9 bases not matched to a gene. The CDR3 is 16 amino acids. Germline V gene data show CDR1 as MGHRA and CDR2 as YSYEKL. CDR3 in DNA: TGCGCCAGCAGCCATCGACGGGGCGGGAGGAACAATGAGCAGTTCTTC. Its translation: CASSHRRGGRNNEQFF.

V and J are TRBV20-1 and TRBJ2-6, with a possible D match to TRBD1 (5 bases). Germline-derived CDR1 and CDR2 are DFQATT and SNEGSKA (reference sequence). The CDR3 sequence is 16 residues long. The germline V and J ends were trimmed by 3 bases and 0 bases, with 12 bases remaining between them. This chain's CDR3 is CSASGAWLSGANVLTF. The CDR3 bases are TGCAGTGCTAGTGGGGCCTGGCTCTCTGGGGCCAACGTCCTGACTTTC.

The chain joins TRBV2 to TRBJ2-7; 8 nucleotides align to TRBD1. V dropped 5 bases and J dropped 3; count of bases not matched to a gene: 9. There are 15 residues in the CDR3. The germline V gene encodes CDR1 SNHLY and CDR2 FYNNEI. DNA for the CDR3: TGTGCCAGCAGTACGGACAGGGTAGAAAGCTACGAGCAGTACTTC. This gives the protein CASSTDRVESYEQYF.

This sequence joins TRBV9 and TRBJ1-2; weak D call: TRBD1 (6 bases). The CDR3 runs to 16 residues. V was pared by 0 bases and J by 6 bases, with 18 bases between. In germline, CDR1 is SGDLS, CDR2 YYNGEE. In DNA, the CDR3 is TGTGCCAGCAGCGTAGGAAAGGGACACTGGGACGATGGCTACACCTTC. Its translation: CASSVGKGHWDDGYTF.

The gene calls are TRBV27 and TRBJ2-7; 8 positions agree with TRBD1. The V segment lost 6 bases and the J segment 2 bases; nucleotides outside the gene matches: 12. The CDR3 extends over 16 amino acids. CDR1 and CDR2 (germline): MNHEY, SMNVEV (reference sequence). CDR3 region: CASRVDRGGGAYEQYF. The DNA of the CDR3 is TGTGCCAGCAGAGTCGACAGGGGAGGAGGCGCCTACGAGCAGTACTTC.

The rearrangement uses TRBV14 and TRBJ2-2; D is unclear. Germline assignment: CDR1 SGHDN and CDR2 FVKESK. The CDR3 contains 16 residues. With 2 bases removed from V and 1 base from J, the gap between germline ends came to 11 bases. The CDR3 DNA sequence: TGTGCCAGCAGCCAACTCGATCCCAGGAACACCGGGGAGCTGTTTTTT. Amino acid sequence: CASSQLDPRNTGELFF.

Concerning this clone itself: An end of the junction does not agree with germline; a read error may underlie this. The genes are TRBV28 and TRBJ1-1, with D possibly being TRBD1 (5 bases). The CDR3 spans 14 residues. Germline V gene lookup returns CDR1 MDHEN and CDR2 SYDVKM. CDR3 bases: TGTGCCAGCATTTTAGCGGAGGGGAAGGCTGAAGCTTTCTTT. This encodes CASILAEGKAEAFF.

The chain employs TRBV5-8 and TRBJ1-4; D is undetermined. Germline CDR1 and CDR2: SGHTS and YDEGEE. Trimming cost V 3 bases and J 7 bases, with 16 bases left between them. There are 15 residues in the CDR3. DNA of the CDR3: TGTGCCAGCAGCTCCCTCGAGGGCGTGGGTGAAAAACTGTTTTTT. Its protein product is CASSSLEGVGEKLFF.

This clone appeared once. The J gene is TRBJ2-3, the V gene TRBV10-3, with D tentatively TRBD2 (7 bases). Per the germline V gene, CDR1 is ENHRY and CDR2 is SYGVKD. V was pared by 10 bases and J by 5 bases, with 16 bases between. CDR3 length: 13 amino acids. CDR3 nucleotides: TGTGCCACCGGAGGGGGGGTCGAAGATACGCAGTATTTT. Translating it yields CATGGGVEDTQYF.

The CDR3 nucleotides read TGTGCCAGCAGCTTTGGACTAGCGGACAATGAGCAGTTCTTC. It encodes CASSFGLADNEQFF. The chain uses TRBV7-3 and TRBJ2-1, with 10 bases identical to TRBD2. CDR1 is SGHTA and CDR2 is FQGTGA in the germline V gene. Trimming cost V 3 bases and J 5 bases; bases outside gene matches: 1. The CDR3 covers 14 residues.

The chain combines TRBV11-2 with TRBJ2-3; 12 bases are shared with TRBD1. CDR3 size: 16 residues. The ends lost 5 bases at V and 8 bases at J; junction bases unmatched: 11. Germline values: CDR1 SGHAT, CDR2 FQNNGV. CDR3 coding DNA: TGTGCCAGCAGCAAAGCCGGGACAGGGGGCGCGGGTACGCAGTATTTT. It specifies CASSKAGTGGAGTQYF.

The chain links TRBV7-9 to TRBJ2-1; 10 positions match TRBD1. This CDR3 is built from 14 residues. Germline V gives CDR1 SEHNR, CDR2 FQNEAQ (reference sequence). Trimming took 1 base from V and 9 from J; bases not matched to a gene: 3. In nucleotides, the CDR3 is TGTGCCAGCAGCTTAGGACAGGGGGCGGCTGAGCAGTTCTTC. Its protein product is CASSLGQGAAEQFF.

The CDR3 is CASTDRQGVGGELFF. CDR3 nucleotides: TGTGCCAGCACCGACCGACAGGGAGTGGGCGGGGAGCTGTTTTTT. The rearrangement uses TRBV9 and TRBJ2-2; 7 bases are a match to TRBD1. Germline V gene lookup returns CDR1 SGDLS and CDR2 YYNGEE. V lost 6 bases, J lost 7 bases, and 12 bases stayed unmatched. The CDR3 is 15 residues long.

The genes are TRBV2 and TRBJ2-2, with TRBD1 matching over 7 bases. Per the germline V gene, CDR1 is SNHLY and CDR2 is FYNNEI. Losses at the gene ends were 6 bases for V and 0 bases for J; bases not matched to a gene: 7. The CDR3 length is 16 residues. The CDR3, as DNA: TGTGCCAGCAGCCAATGGGGGACAGCGAACACCGGGGAGCTGTTTTTT. Its translation: CASSQWGTANTGELFF.

The chain is built from TRBV19 and TRBJ1-5; the D gene is possibly TRBD1 (5 bases). The CDR3 is 13 residues long. V lost 3 bases and J lost 6, with 9 bases in between. Germline CDR1 reads LNHDA; CDR2 reads SQIVND (reference sequence). CDR3 nucleotides: TGTGCCAGTAGTATTGACAGTCTTCAGCCCCAGCATTTT. The encoded protein is CASSIDSLQPQHF. Full variable domain (remainder filled in from reference TRBV19 and TRBJ1-5): DGGITQSPKYLFRKEGQNVTLSCEQNLNHDAMYWYRQDPGQGLRLIYYSQIVNDFQKGDIAEGYSVSREKKESFPLTVTSAQKNPTAFYLCASSIDSLQPQHFGDGTRLSIL.

The chain joins TRBV5-1 to TRBJ1-4, with D uncertain. Germline CDR1 and CDR2: SGHRS and YFSETQ. V shed 5 bases and J shed 3 bases, with 14 bases lying between them. CDR3 length equals 15 residues. The CDR3, as DNA: TGCGCCAGCAGTTCCCCTGGCAGTTCTAATGAAAAACTGTTTTTT. It yields the protein CASSSPGSSNEKLFF.

This chain uses TRBV24-1 with TRBJ2-1; 12 nucleotides line up with TRBD2. Germline V gives CDR1 KGHDR, CDR2 SFDVKD. The V and J ends lost 5 bases and 2 bases, in that order; junction bases with no gene match: 3. This CDR3 is built from 16 residues. CDR3: CATSGTSGEPYNEQFF. The CDR3 DNA reads TGTGCCACCAGTGGGACTAGCGGGGAACCCTACAATGAGCAGTTCTTC.